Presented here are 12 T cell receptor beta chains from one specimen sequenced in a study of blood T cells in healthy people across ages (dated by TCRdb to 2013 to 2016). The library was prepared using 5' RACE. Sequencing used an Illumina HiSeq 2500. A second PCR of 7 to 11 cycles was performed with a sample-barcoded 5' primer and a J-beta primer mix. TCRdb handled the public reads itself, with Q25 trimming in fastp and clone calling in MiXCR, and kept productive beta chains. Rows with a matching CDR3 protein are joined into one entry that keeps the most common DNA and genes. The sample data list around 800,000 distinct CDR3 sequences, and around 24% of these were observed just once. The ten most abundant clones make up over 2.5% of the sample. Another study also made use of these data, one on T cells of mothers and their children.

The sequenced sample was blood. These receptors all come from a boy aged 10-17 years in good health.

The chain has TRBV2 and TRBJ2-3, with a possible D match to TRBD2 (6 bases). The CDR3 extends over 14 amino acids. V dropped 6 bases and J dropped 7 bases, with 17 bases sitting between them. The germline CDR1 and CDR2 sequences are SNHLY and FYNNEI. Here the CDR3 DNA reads TGTGCCAGCAGGCAGGTAGCGGCTGTCTATACGCAGTATTTT. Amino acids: CASRQVAAVYTQYF.

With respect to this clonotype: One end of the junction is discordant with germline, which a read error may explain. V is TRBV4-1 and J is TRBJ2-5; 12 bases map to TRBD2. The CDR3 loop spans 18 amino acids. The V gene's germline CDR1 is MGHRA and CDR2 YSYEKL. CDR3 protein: CASSRASGGATVQETQYF. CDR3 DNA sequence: TGCGCCAGTAGCCGGGCTAGCGGGGGGGCGACAGTACAAGAGACCCAGTACTTC.

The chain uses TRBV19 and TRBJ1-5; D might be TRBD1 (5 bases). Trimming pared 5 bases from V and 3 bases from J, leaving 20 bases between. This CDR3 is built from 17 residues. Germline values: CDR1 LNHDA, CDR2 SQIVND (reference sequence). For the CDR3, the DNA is TGTGCCAGTAGTCCTGACCCCCCTAGAGGGGACAATCAGCCCCAGCATTTT. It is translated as CASSPDPPRGDNQPQHF.

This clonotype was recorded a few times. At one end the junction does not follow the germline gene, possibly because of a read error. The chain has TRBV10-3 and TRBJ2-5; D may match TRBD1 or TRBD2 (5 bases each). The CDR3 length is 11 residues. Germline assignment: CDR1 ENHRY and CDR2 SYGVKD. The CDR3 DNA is TGTGCCATCAGTCTAGGGGAGACCCGGTACTTC. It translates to CAISLGETRYF.

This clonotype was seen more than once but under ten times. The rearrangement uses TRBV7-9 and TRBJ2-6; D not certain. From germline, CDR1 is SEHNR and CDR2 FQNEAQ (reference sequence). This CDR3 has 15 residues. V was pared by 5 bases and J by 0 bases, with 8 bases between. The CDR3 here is CASSGPSSGANVLTF. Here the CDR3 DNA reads TGTGCCAGCAGCGGACCGAGCTCTGGGGCCAACGTCCTGACTTTC.

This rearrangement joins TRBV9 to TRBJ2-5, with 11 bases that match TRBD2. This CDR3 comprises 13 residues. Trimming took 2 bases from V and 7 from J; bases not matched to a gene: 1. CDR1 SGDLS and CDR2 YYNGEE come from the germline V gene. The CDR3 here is CASSVGTSGTQYF. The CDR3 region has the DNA TGTGCCAGCAGCGTTGGGACTAGCGGGACCCAGTACTTC.

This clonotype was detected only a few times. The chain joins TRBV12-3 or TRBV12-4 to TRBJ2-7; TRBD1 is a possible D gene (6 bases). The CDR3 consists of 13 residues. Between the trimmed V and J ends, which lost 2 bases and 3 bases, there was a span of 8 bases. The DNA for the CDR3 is TGTGCCAGCAGTTTACAGGGGTTCTACGAGCAGTACTTC. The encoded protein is CASSLQGFYEQYF.

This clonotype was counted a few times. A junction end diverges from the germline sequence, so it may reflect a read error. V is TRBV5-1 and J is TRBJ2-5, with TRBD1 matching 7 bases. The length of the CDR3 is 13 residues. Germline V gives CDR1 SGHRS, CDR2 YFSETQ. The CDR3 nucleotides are TGCGCCAACAGCACCGGGACAGAAGAGACCCAGTACTTC. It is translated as CANSTGTEETQYF.

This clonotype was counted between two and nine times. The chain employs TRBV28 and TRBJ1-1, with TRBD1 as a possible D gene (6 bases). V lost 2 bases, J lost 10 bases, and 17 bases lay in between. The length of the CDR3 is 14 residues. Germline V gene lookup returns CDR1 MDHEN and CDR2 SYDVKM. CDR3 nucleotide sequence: TGTGCCAGCAGTTTAAACTCTAGAGGGGGGCGAGCTTTCTTT. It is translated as CASSLNSRGGRAFF.

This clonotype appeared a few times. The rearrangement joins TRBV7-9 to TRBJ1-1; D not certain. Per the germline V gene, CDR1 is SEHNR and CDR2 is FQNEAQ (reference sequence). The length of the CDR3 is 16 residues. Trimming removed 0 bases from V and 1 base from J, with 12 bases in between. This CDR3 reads CASSLAEGGRNTEAFF. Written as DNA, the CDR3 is TGTGCCAGCAGCTTAGCGGAGGGAGGGCGGAACACTGAAGCTTTCTTT.

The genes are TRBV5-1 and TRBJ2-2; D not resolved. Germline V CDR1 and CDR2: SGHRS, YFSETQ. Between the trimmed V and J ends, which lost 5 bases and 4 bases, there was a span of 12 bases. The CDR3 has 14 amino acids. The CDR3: CASRLQVPTGELFF. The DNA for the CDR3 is TGCGCCAGCAGGCTGCAGGTACCCACCGGGGAGCTGTTTTTT.

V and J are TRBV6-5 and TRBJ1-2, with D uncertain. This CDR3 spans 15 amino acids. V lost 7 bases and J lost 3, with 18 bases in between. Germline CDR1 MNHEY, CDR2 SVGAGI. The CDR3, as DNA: TGTGCCAGCAAAAGAGGGAAGCTCCTTTACTATGGCTACACCTTC. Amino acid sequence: CASKRGKLLYYGYTF.